Presented here are 28 T cell receptor beta chains from one specimen sequenced in a study of Ad26.COV2.S vaccination and SARS-CoV-2 variants. Here immunoSEQ multiplex PCR was the method, and the copy in TCRdb shows in-frame clones only, minus some. The table lists roughly 500,000 clones, roughly 87% of them singletons. The treatment was: around 19 received Ad26.COV2.S at low or high dose, single or two shots; 5 received placebo; per-sample allocation not given. Sample collection was performed on day 63 after the first vaccine or placebo injection. This specimen consisted of peripheral blood, obtained in a trial of Ad26.COV2.S vaccine versus placebo. Receptors originate from a person aged 18-65 years who received the Ad26.COV2.S COVID-19 vaccine or a placebo.

The chain recombines TRBV6-5 with TRBJ2-7; a weak D match, TRBD2 (5 bases). The length of the CDR3 is 14 residues. The germline V gene encodes CDR1 MNHEY and CDR2 SVGAGI. V was clipped by 6 bases and J by 0 bases, with 12 bases between them. The CDR3 DNA follows: TGTGCCAGCAGCGCAGCGGTTAGCTCCTACGAGCAGTACGTC. It translates to CASSAAVSSYEQYV.

The chain couples TRBV6-2 or TRBV6-3 to TRBJ2-7; D remains ambiguous. The CDR3 runs 16 residues. Per germline, CDR1 MNHEY and CDR2 SVGEGT. Between the trimmed V and J ends, which lost 2 bases and 3 bases, there was a span of 17 bases. The CDR3 DNA sequence: TGTGCCAGCAGTTACGGGCCGACGCAGAAAAACTACGAGCAGTACGTC. This encodes CASSYGPTQKNYEQYV.

The chain employs TRBV15 and TRBJ1-4, with 8 bases aligning to TRBD1. The germline V gene encodes CDR1 LNHNV and CDR2 YYDKDF (reference sequence). The CDR3 covers 15 residues. The V and J ends lost 2 bases and 7 bases, in that order; junction bases with no gene match: 6. CDR3 amino acids: CATSRQGAGVEKLFF. The CDR3 DNA reads as TGTGCCACCAGCAGACAGGGGGCTGGGGTTGAAAAACTGTTTTTT.

The V and J genes are TRBV5-1 and TRBJ2-5, with D uncertain. V was pared by 3 bases and J by 2 bases, with 8 bases between. The CDR3 extends over 13 amino acids. Germline-derived CDR1 and CDR2 are SGHRS and YFSETQ. The CDR3 loop is CASSYAFQETQYF. The CDR3, as DNA: TGCGCCAGCAGCTATGCGTTTCAAGAGACCCAGTACTTC.

The J gene is TRBJ1-2, the V gene TRBV6-6, with TRBD1 matching over 8 bases. J lost 4 bases, V lost 5 bases, and 15 bases had no gene match. The V gene's germline CDR1 is MNHNY and CDR2 SVGAGI (reference sequence). CDR3 length equals 17 residues. CDR3 coding DNA: TGTGCCAGCAGTCGCCGGACAGGGACCGTTCTAGGCTATGGCTACACCTTC. Its protein product is CASSRRTGTVLGYGYTF.

This clone was seen only a few times. The J gene is TRBJ2-3, the V gene TRBV13; 7 nucleotides agree with TRBD1. Trimming cost V 5 bases and J 3 bases; bases outside gene matches: 5. Per the germline V gene, CDR1 is PRHDT and CDR2 is FYEKMQ (reference sequence). There are 14 residues in the CDR3. The CDR3 region is CASSPQGQTDTQYF. In DNA, the CDR3 is TGTGCCAGCAGCCCCCAGGGACAGACAGATACGCAGTATTTT.

The chain links TRBV7-9 to TRBJ2-2; 10 positions match TRBD1. The CDR3 is made up of 14 amino acids. Germline loops: CDR1 SEHNR, CDR2 FQNEAQ (reference sequence). V gave up 10 bases and J gave up 6 bases; unmatched junction bases: 8. For the CDR3, the DNA is TGTGCCAAGACGGACAGGGGGAATGCCGGGGAGCTGTTTTTT. Its protein is CAKTDRGNAGELFF.

The rearrangement links TRBV5-6 to TRBJ2-5, with 8 bases fitting TRBD2. V dropped 0 bases and J dropped 5; count of bases not matched to a gene: 3. CDR3 size: 14 residues. Germline V gene data show CDR1 as SGHDT and CDR2 as YYEEEE. The CDR3 region is CASSLVTSVETQYF. DNA for the CDR3: TGTGCCAGCAGCTTGGTGACTAGCGTGGAGACCCAGTACTTC.

This sequence joins TRBV5-4 and TRBJ1-1; tentatively, D is TRBD1 (6 bases). This CDR3 comprises 14 residues. V was trimmed by 0 bases and J by 1 base, leaving 7 bases between them. Per germline, CDR1 SGHNT and CDR2 YYREEE (reference sequence). The DNA for the CDR3 is TGTGCCAGCAGCTTGGCCAGGGGGAACACTGAAGCTTTCTTT. It codes for CASSLARGNTEAFF.

Notes on this clone: This sample includes further DNA sequences coding for the same CDR3. V is TRBV4-3 and J is TRBJ1-3; possible D gene TRBD1, 5 bases. Trimming pared 4 bases from V and 4 bases from J, leaving 14 bases between. CDR1 and CDR2 (germline): LGHNA, YSLEER. The CDR3 spans 15 residues. This chain's CDR3 is CASSPLSGAGNTIYF. The CDR3 DNA sequence: TGCGCCAGCAGCCCCCTCAGTGGGGCCGGAAACACCATATATTTT.

The chain uses TRBV3-1 (or the pseudogene TRBV3-2) and TRBJ2-1; 7 bases align to TRBD2. Germline V CDR1 and CDR2: LGHDT, YNNKEL (reference sequence). J lost 5 bases, V lost 1 base, and 11 bases had no gene match. This CDR3 has 17 residues. The CDR3 nucleotides read TGTGCCAGCAGCCAAGTTAGCGGGCGGAGCTGGGACAATGAGCAGTTCTTC. Translating it yields CASSQVSGRSWDNEQFF.

The chain has TRBV11-3 and TRBJ2-1, with 8 nucleotides matching TRBD1. V shed 2 bases and J 10 bases; nucleotides not matched to a gene: 10. The CDR3 length is 15 residues. From germline, CDR1 is SGHNT and CDR2 YENEEA. The CDR3 coding sequence is TGTGCCAGCAGCTTAAAAGTCAGGGGGCCGGGGGAGCAGTTCTTC. Its protein is CASSLKVRGPGEQFF.

The gene calls are TRBV6-5 and TRBJ1-1; D is unclear. CDR1 and CDR2 (germline): MNHEY, SVGAGI. There are 13 residues in the CDR3. The V end was cut by 6 bases, the J end by 0 bases, with 8 bases between. The DNA of the CDR3 is TGTGCCAGCAGCCGGATTATGAACACTGAAGCTTTCTTT. This sequence encodes CASSRIMNTEAFF.

The chain links TRBV4-3 to TRBJ2-3; TRBD2 aligns across 9 bases. There are 16 residues in the CDR3. Per germline, CDR1 LGHNA and CDR2 YSLEER. V was pared by 3 bases and J by 4 bases, with 8 bases of the junction left unmatched. The CDR3 DNA sequence: TGCGCCAGCAGCCAGAGATTAGCGGGAGCGGCAGATACGCAGTATTTT. Its translation is CASSQRLAGAADTQYF.

This clone was seen just once. J is TRBJ2-1 and V is TRBV18; D ambiguous. The CDR3 spans 15 residues. V was pared by 5 bases and J by 8 bases, with 19 bases between. Germline lookup yields CDR1 KGHSH and CDR2 LQKENI. The CDR3 DNA reads TGTGCCAGCTCAAAAAATTCTTTGACGTTAGATGAGCAGTTCTTC. Translating gives CASSKNSLTLDEQFF.

The CDR3 region is CASRRDRGFQETQYF. The CDR3 nucleotides read TGTGCCAGCAGGAGGGACAGGGGCTTCCAAGAGACCCAGTACTTC. This rearrangement joins TRBV6-5 to TRBJ2-5; 10 bases line up with TRBD1. The CDR3 is 15 amino acids. V was clipped by 6 bases and J by 1 base; unmatched bases: 5. Germline V CDR1 and CDR2: MNHEY, SVGAGI.

The V gene is TRBV6-6, the J gene TRBJ1-2; D gene unclear. V gave up 4 bases and J gave up 3 bases, with 12 bases separating them. CDR3 size: 14 residues. Germline V gene sequence: CDR1 MNHNY, CDR2 SVGAGI (reference sequence). The CDR3, as DNA: TGTGCCAGCAGTTTTTCAACCTACGACTATGGCTACACCTTC. Its protein product is CASSFSTYDYGYTF.

This chain joins TRBV5-1 and TRBJ1-6, with 11 bases matching TRBD1. Trimming removed 3 bases from V and 10 bases from J; junction bases left unmatched: 9. Per the germline V gene, CDR1 is SGHRS and CDR2 is YFSETQ. The CDR3 is 16 amino acids. DNA of the CDR3: TGCGCCAGCAGCTCAGCCGGGACAGGGGGATACTCACCCCTCCACTTT. Residues: CASSSAGTGGYSPLHF.

V is TRBV3-1 (or the pseudogene TRBV3-2) and J is TRBJ2-1, with D perhaps given as TRBD1 or TRBD2 (8 bases each). The ends were cut back, 3 bases at V and 4 bases at J, with 22 bases in the middle. The CDR3 sequence is 18 residues long. CDR1 LGHDT and CDR2 YNNKEL come from the germline V gene (reference sequence). CDR3 loop: CASSHRTGGLDFYNEQFF. In nucleotides, the CDR3 is TGTGCCAGCAGCCACCGCACAGGGGGACTAGACTTTTACAATGAGCAGTTCTTC.

This sequence joins TRBV25-1 and TRBJ1-5; D is perhaps TRBD1 (5 bases). Germline CDR1 and CDR2: MGHDK and SYGVNS. V was trimmed by 6 bases and J by 4 bases, leaving 10 bases between them. The CDR3 covers 13 residues. CDR3 nucleotide sequence: TGTGCCAGCAGGGGGCAGGCGAATCAGCCCCAGCATTTT. Protein product: CASRGQANQPQHF. The entire variable domain, with the rest obtained from reference TRBV25-1 and TRBJ1-5, is as follows: EADIYQTPRYLVIGTGKKITLECSQTMGHDKMYWYQQDPGMELHLIHYSYGVNSTEKGDLSSESTVSRIRTEHFPLTLESARPSHTSQYLCASRGQANQPQHFGDGTRLSIL.

The chain has TRBV9 and TRBJ2-7, with 8 bases identical to TRBD1. CDR3 length: 14 amino acids. The junction had 5 bases not matched to a gene; V was cut back by 3 bases and J by 3 bases. Germline V gene lookup returns CDR1 SGDLS and CDR2 YYNGEE. CDR3 region: CASSEGQDFYEQYF. CDR3 nucleotides: TGTGCCAGCAGCGAGGGACAGGACTTCTACGAGCAGTACTTC.

The genes are TRBV11-3 and TRBJ1-1, with D possibly being TRBD1 (6 bases). This CDR3 spans 14 amino acids. Trimming removed 0 bases from V and 5 bases from J, with 10 bases in between. In germline, CDR1 is SGHNT, CDR2 YENEEA. The CDR3 sequence is CASSLEGRGTEAFF. The CDR3 DNA is TGTGCCAGCAGCTTAGAAGGCAGGGGAACTGAAGCTTTCTTT.

Here the CDR3 reads CASSSGLAGGETQYF. CDR3 DNA: TGTGCCAGCAGCTCGGGACTAGCGGGAGGGGAGACCCAGTACTTC. V gene TRBV11-1 combines with J gene TRBJ2-5; 16 bases are a match to TRBD2. The V segment lost 4 bases and the J segment 5 bases; nucleotides outside the gene matches: 1. This CDR3 contains 15 residues. Germline V gives CDR1 SGHAT, CDR2 FQDESV (reference sequence).

The rearrangement links TRBV15 to TRBJ1-1; D uncertain. V was pared by 0 bases and J by 6 bases, with 5 bases between. The CDR3 is made up of 12 amino acids. Per the germline V gene, CDR1 is LNHNV and CDR2 is YYDKDF (reference sequence). DNA for the CDR3: TGTGCCACCAGCAGAGATTGGGCTGAAGCTTTCTTT. Protein product: CATSRDWAEAFF.

The chain joins TRBV15 to TRBJ1-4; D not resolved. V was shortened by 6 bases and J by 4 bases, with 18 bases between the two germline ends. Germline lookup yields CDR1 LNHNV and CDR2 YYDKDF (reference sequence). The CDR3 extends over 16 amino acids. This chain's CDR3 is CATRMTLMGVNEKLFF. The CDR3 nucleotides are TGTGCCACCAGGATGACCCTCATGGGCGTTAATGAAAAACTGTTTTTT.

The V call is TRBV6-5, the J call TRBJ2-5, with D unresolved. Germline V gene lookup returns CDR1 MNHEY and CDR2 SVGAGI. Trimming stripped 2 bases from V and 4 bases from J, with 11 bases between. The CDR3 has 14 amino acids. The CDR3 DNA follows: TGTGCCAGCAGTTACATTTACGCGGTAGAGACCCAGTACTTC. This gives the protein CASSYIYAVETQYF.

The rearrangement uses TRBV27 and TRBJ1-6; D is undetermined. This CDR3 is built from 19 residues. V was pared by 0 bases and J by 5 bases, with 20 bases between. CDR1 and CDR2 from the germline V gene are MNHEY and SMNVEV (reference sequence). CDR3 nucleotide sequence: TGTGCCAGCAGTTTATCTTTTACCGGTCTAAGTTGGCATAATTCACCCCTCCACTTT. Translation: CASSLSFTGLSWHNSPLHF.

The chain carries TRBV7-3 and TRBJ2-2; D unclear. Deletions cut 1 base from V and 5 bases from J, with 8 bases between. This CDR3 has 14 residues. Germline V CDR1 and CDR2: SGHTA, FQGTGA. The CDR3 sequence: CASSLNGVTGELFF. CDR3 coding DNA: TGTGCCAGCAGCTTAAATGGAGTAACCGGGGAGCTGTTTTTT. The complete variable domain, with remaining parts taken from reference TRBV7-3 and TRBJ2-2, reads GAGVSQTPSNKVTEKGKYVELRCDPISGHTALYWYRQSLGQGPEFLIYFQGTGAADDSGLPNDRFFAVRPEGSVSTLKIQRTERGDSAVYLCASSLNGVTGELFFGEGSRLTVL.